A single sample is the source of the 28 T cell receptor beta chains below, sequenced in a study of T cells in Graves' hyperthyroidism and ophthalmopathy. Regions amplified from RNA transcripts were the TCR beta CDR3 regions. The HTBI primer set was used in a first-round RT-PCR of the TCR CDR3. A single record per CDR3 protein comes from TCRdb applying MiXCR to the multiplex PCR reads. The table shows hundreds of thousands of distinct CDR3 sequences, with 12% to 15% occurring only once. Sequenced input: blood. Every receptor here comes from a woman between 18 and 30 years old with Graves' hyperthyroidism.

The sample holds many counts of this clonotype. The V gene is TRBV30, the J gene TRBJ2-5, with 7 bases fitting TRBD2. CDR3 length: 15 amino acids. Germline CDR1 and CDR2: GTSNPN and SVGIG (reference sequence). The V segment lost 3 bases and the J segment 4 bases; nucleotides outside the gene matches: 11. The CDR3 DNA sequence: TGTGCCTGGAGCGCACGGGAGGTAGCACGAGAGACCCAGTACTTC. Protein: CAWSAREVARETQYF. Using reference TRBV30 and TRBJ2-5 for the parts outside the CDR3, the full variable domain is SQTIHQWPATLVQPVGSPLSLECTVEGTSNPNLYWYRQAAGRGLQLLFYSVGIGQISSEVPQNLSASRPQDRQFILSSKKLLLSDSGFYLCAWSAREVARETQYFGPGTRLLVL.

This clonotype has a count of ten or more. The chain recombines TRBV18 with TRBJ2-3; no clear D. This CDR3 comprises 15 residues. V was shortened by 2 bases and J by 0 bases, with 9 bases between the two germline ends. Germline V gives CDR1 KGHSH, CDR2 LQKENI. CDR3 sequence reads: CASSPSWGSTDTQYF. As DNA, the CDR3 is TGTGCCAGCTCACCATCGTGGGGAAGCACAGATACGCAGTATTTT.

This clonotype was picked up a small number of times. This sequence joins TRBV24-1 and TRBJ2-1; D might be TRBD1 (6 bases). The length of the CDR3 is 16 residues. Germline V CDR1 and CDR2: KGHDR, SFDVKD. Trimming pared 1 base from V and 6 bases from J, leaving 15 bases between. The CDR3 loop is CATSDFAPGQFNEQFF. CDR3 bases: TGTGCCACCAGTGATTTCGCCCCCGGACAGTTCAATGAGCAGTTCTTC.

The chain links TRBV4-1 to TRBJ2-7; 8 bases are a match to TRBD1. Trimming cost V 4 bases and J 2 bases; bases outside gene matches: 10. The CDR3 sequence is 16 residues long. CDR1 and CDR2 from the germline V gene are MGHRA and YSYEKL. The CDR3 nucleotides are TGCGCCAGCAGCCGCCTACCGGGACAGGCTGCCTACGAGCAGTACTTC. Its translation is CASSRLPGQAAYEQYF.

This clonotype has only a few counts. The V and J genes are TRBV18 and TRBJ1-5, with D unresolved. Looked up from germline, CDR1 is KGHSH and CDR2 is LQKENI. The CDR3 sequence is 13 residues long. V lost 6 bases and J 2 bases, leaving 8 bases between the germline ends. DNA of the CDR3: TGTGCCAGCTCGGGGTGGCGCAATCAGCCCCAGCATTTT. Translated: CASSGWRNQPQHF.

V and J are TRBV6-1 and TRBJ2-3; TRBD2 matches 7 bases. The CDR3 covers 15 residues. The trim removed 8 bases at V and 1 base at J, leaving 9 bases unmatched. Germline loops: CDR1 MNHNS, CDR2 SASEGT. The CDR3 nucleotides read TGTGCCAGCGCGGCGAGCGGGGCCCGCACAGATACGCAGTATTTT. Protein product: CASAASGARTDTQYF.

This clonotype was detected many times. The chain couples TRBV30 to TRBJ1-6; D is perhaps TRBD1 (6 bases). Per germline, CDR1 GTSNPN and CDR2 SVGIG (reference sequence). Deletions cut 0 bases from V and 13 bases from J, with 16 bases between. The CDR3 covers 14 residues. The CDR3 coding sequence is TGTGCCTGGAGTGTGGGGGCAGGGCCAACGCCCCTCCACTTT. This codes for CAWSVGAGPTPLHF.

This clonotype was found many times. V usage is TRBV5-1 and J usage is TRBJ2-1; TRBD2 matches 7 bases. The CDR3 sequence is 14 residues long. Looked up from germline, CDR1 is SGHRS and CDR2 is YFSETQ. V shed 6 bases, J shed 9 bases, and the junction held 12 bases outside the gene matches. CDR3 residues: CASTIGGGPTEQFF. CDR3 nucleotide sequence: TGCGCCAGCACCATTGGGGGAGGGCCGACTGAGCAGTTCTTC.

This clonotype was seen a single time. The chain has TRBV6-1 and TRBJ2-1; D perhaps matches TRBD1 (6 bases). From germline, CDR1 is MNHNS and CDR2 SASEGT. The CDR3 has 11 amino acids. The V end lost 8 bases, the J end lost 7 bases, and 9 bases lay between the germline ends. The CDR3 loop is CASLRGNEQFF. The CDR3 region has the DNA TGTGCCAGCCTAAGGGGGAATGAGCAGTTCTTC.

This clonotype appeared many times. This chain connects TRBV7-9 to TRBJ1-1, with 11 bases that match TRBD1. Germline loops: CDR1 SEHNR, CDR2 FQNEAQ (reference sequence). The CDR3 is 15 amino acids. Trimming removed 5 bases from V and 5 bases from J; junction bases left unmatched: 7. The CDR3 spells CASSPGQGAETEAFF. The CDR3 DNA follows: TGTGCCAGCAGCCCAGGACAGGGGGCTGAAACTGAAGCTTTCTTT.

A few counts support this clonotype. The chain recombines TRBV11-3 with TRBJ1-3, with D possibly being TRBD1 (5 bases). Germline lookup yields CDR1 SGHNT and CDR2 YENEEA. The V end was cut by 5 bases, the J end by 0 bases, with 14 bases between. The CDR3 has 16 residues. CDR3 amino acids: CASSQDGASSGNTIYF. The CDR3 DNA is TGTGCCAGCAGCCAAGACGGGGCAAGCTCTGGAAACACCATATATTTT.

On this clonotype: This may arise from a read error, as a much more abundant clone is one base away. CDR3 DNA: TGTGCCAGCAGTTATAATGTCGGGGAGGATTCACCCCTCCACTTT. Translated, it gives CASSYNVGEDSPLHF. The chain employs TRBV6-2 or TRBV6-3 and TRBJ1-6; D is uncertain. Germline CDR1 and CDR2: MNHEY and SVGEGT. The CDR3 loop spans 15 amino acids. Trimming pared 3 bases from V and 8 bases from J, leaving 14 bases between.

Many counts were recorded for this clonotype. CDR3 coding DNA: TGTGCCAGCAGCGTAGTGGGAATGAACACTGAAGCTTTCTTT. Protein: CASSVVGMNTEAFF. This rearrangement joins TRBV9 to TRBJ1-1; D gene ambiguous. The CDR3 totals 14 residues. The ends were cut back, 0 bases at V and 0 bases at J, with 6 bases in the middle. The germline CDR1 and CDR2 sequences are SGDLS and YYNGEE.

The CDR3 region has the DNA TGCGCCAGCAGCCAAGTATGGGGGGGGTCCTACGAGCAGTACTTC. As protein: CASSQVWGGSYEQYF. This rearrangement joins TRBV4-1 to TRBJ2-7, with 7 bases matching TRBD2. With 1 base clipped from V and 1 base from J, the junction kept 4 bases outside the gene matches. CDR3 size: 15 residues. Germline CDR1 is MGHRA and CDR2 is YSYEKL.

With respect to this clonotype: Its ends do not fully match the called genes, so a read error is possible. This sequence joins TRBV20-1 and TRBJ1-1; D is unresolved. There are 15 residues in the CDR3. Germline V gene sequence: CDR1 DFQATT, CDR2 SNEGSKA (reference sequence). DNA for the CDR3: TGCAGGGCTAGAGAAGCCGGCGGCGGGAACACTGAAGCTTTCTTT. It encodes CRAREAGGGNTEAFF.

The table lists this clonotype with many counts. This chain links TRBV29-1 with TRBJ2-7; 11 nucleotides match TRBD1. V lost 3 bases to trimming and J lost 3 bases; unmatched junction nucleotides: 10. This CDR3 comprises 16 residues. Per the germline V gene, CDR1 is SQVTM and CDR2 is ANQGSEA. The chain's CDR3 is CSVDTGTGGAGYEQYF. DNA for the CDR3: TGCAGCGTTGATACCGGGACAGGGGGTGCCGGCTACGAGCAGTACTTC.

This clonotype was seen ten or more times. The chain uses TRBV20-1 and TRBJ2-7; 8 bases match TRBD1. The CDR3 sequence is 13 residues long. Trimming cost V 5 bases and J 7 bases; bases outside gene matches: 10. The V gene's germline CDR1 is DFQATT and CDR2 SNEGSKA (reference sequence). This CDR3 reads CSAPGTGLREQYF. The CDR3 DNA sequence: TGCAGTGCTCCAGGGACAGGTCTGAGAGAGCAGTACTTC.

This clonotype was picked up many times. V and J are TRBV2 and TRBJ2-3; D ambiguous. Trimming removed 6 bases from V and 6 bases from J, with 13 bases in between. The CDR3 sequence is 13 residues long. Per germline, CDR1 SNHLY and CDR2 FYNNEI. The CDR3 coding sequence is TGTGCCAGCAGGGGGATACCCGGGGATACGCAGTATTTT. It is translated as CASRGIPGDTQYF.

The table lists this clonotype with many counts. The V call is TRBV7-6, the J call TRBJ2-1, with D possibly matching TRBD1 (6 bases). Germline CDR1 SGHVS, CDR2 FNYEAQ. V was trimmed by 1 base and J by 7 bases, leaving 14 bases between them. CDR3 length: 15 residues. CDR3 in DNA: TGTGCCAGCAGCTTAGGGGCAGGGGCGAGGAATGAGCAGTTCTTC. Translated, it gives CASSLGAGARNEQFF.

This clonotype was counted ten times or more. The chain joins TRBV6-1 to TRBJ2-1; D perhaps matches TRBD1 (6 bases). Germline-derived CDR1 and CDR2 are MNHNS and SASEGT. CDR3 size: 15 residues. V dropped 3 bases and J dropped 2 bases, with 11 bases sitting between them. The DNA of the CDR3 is TGTGCCAGCAGTGATGTCAGGGGCCCCTACAATGAGCAGTTCTTC. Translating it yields CASSDVRGPYNEQFF.

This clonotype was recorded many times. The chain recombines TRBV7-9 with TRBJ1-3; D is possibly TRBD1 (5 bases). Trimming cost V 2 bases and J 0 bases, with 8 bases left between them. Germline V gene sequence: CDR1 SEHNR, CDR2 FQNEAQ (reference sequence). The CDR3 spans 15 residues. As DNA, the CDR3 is TGTGCCAGCAGCTTATACAGGAGCTCTGGAAACACCATATATTTT. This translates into CASSLYRSSGNTIYF.

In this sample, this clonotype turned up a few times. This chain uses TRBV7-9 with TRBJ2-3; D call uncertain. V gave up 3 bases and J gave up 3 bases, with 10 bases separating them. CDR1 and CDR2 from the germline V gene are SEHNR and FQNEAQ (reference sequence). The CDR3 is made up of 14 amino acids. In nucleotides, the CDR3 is TGTGCCAGCAGCTTCGTTACTGGGACAGATACGCAGTATTTT. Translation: CASSFVTGTDTQYF.

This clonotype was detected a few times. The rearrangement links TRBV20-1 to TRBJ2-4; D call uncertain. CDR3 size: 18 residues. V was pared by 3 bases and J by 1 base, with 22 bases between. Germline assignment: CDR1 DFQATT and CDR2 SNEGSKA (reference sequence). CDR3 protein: CSASPRTGLGWAKNIQYF. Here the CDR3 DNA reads TGCAGTGCTAGCCCGCGGACGGGTCTGGGGTGGGCCAAAAACATTCAGTACTTC.

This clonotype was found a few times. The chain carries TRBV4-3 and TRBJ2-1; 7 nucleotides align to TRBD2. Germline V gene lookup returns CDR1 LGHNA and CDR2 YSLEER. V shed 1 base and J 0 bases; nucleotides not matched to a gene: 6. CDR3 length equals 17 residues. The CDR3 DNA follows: TGCGCCAGCAGCCAAGTATCTAGCGGATACTCCTACAATGAGCAGTTCTTC. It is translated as CASSQVSSGYSYNEQFF.

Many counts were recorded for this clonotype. CDR3 nucleotide sequence: TGTGCCAGCAGTCCGTTCTATGGGGGAGGGGAGACCCAGTACTTC. It yields the protein CASSPFYGGGETQYF. V gene TRBV12-3 or TRBV12-4 combines with J gene TRBJ2-5; TRBD2 aligns across 7 bases. The CDR3 has 15 amino acids. The trim removed 5 bases at V and 5 bases at J, leaving 11 bases unmatched.

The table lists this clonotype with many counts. The CDR3 nucleotides read TGTGCCAGCAGTTCGACAGGGGTTGGCAATGAGCAGTTCTTC. Translated, it gives CASSSTGVGNEQFF. The chain has TRBV6-2 or TRBV6-3 and TRBJ2-1; 8 positions agree with TRBD1. CDR1 MNHEY and CDR2 SVGEGT come from the germline V gene. Trimming took 4 bases from V and 6 from J; bases not matched to a gene: 5. The CDR3 is 14 amino acids.

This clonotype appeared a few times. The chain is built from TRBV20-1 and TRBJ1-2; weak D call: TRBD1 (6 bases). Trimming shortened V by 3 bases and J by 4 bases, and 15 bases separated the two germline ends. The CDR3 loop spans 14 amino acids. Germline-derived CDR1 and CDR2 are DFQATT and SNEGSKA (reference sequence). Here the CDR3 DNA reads TGCAGTGCTAGGGTGGACAGCAGGTCCTATGGCTACACCTTC. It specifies CSARVDSRSYGYTF.

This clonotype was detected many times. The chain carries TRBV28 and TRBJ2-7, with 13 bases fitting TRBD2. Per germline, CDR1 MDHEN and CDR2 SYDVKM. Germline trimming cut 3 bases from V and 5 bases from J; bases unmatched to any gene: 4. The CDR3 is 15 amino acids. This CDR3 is CASSFGLAGADEQYF. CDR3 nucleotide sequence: TGTGCCAGCAGTTTTGGACTAGCGGGAGCAGACGAGCAGTACTTC.